The 27 T cell receptor beta chains reported below all come from one sample, sequenced in a study of cytomegalovirus exposure and HLA in healthy donors. The PCR had 60 Vbeta and 13 Jbeta primers. This table comes from immunoSEQ multiplex PCR, and its TCRdb copy is limited to in-frame clones, with some not included. The table includes 150,000 to 250,000 clones, around 77% detected once. What was sequenced was PBMCs. The origin of the receptors is a man aged 25-45 years in good health and CMV-seronegative.

This clone was detected only a few times. The chain employs TRBV7-3 and TRBJ2-5; 16 bases map to TRBD2. Germline CDR1 reads SGHTA; CDR2 reads FQGTGA. V trimming: 1 base; J trimming: 3 bases; junction bases outside the gene matches: 8. The CDR3 length is 19 residues. CDR3 sequence reads: CASSLIGTSGRANEETQYF. In DNA, the CDR3 is TGTGCCAGCAGCTTAATAGGGACTAGCGGGAGGGCCAATGAAGAGACCCAGTACTTC.

The V and J genes are TRBV28 and TRBJ2-1; TRBD2 matches 7 bases. This CDR3 contains 13 residues. Germline trimming cut 4 bases from V and 10 bases from J; bases unmatched to any gene: 7. Germline V CDR1 and CDR2: MDHEN, SYDVKM. CDR3 nucleotides: TGTGCCAGCAGTTCACGGACTAGACTGGAGCAGTTCTTC. Encoded protein: CASSSRTRLEQFF.

The CDR3 sequence is CSVRRDMNTEAFF. DNA of the CDR3: TGCAGCGTTCGCCGGGACATGAACACTGAAGCTTTCTTT. This chain links TRBV29-1 with TRBJ1-1; D is possibly TRBD1 (6 bases). CDR1 is SQVTM and CDR2 is ANQGSEA in the germline V gene. V lost 5 bases and J 0 bases, leaving 10 bases between the germline ends. The length of the CDR3 is 13 residues.

A few counts support this clone. V gene TRBV4-1 combines with J gene TRBJ2-3; 14 bases fit TRBD2. In germline, CDR1 is MGHRA, CDR2 YSYEKL. V shed 4 bases and J 2 bases; nucleotides not matched to a gene: 5. The CDR3 runs to 17 residues. In DNA form, the CDR3 reads TGCGCCAGCAGCCCAAGACTAGCGGGAGGGATCACAGATACGCAGTATTTT. Translation gives CASSPRLAGGITDTQYF.

The rearrangement joins TRBV11-3 to TRBJ2-3; 12 bases agree with TRBD2. The trim removed 5 bases at V and 4 bases at J, leaving 4 bases unmatched. Germline CDR1 and CDR2: SGHNT and YENEEA. The CDR3 totals 15 residues. DNA of the CDR3: TGTGCCAGCAGCCCGACTAGCGGGAGTGCAGATACGCAGTATTTT. Amino acids: CASSPTSGSADTQYF.

V usage is TRBV5-4 and J usage is TRBJ2-2; D remains unclear. The CDR3 has 15 residues. Trimming removed 1 base from V and 1 base from J, with 8 bases in between. CDR1 SGHNT and CDR2 YYREEE come from the germline V gene (reference sequence). The CDR3 reads CASSLLTQNTGELFF. In nucleotides, the CDR3 is TGTGCCAGCAGCTTGCTAACCCAGAACACCGGGGAGCTGTTTTTT.

A word on this clone: The same CDR3 arises from other DNA sequences in this sample as well. This sequence joins TRBV6-1 and TRBJ2-7, with D perhaps matching TRBD1 (7 bases). V lost 8 bases, J lost 4 bases, and 12 bases lay in between. Germline lookup yields CDR1 MNHNS and CDR2 SASEGT. The CDR3 extends over 12 amino acids. The CDR3 DNA reads TGTGCCAGCCGGGGGACAGCTTACGAGCAGTACTTC. Its protein product is CASRGTAYEQYF.

The genes are TRBV5-1 and TRBJ2-7; D remains unclear. From germline, CDR1 is SGHRS and CDR2 YFSETQ. The CDR3 length is 15 residues. The ends were cut back, 4 bases at V and 4 bases at J, with 18 bases in the middle. The CDR3 here is CASSLVEAGTYEQYF. In nucleotides, the CDR3 is TGCGCCAGCAGCCTGGTTGAGGCTGGTACTTACGAGCAGTACTTC.

The chain uses TRBV7-9 and TRBJ2-1, with 7 nucleotides matching TRBD2. V gave up 4 bases and J gave up 5 bases; unmatched junction bases: 5. This CDR3 spans 14 amino acids. Germline V gives CDR1 SEHNR, CDR2 FQNEAQ (reference sequence). CDR3 region: CASSSVGGNNEQFF. CDR3 DNA: TGTGCCAGCAGCTCAGTCGGGGGGAACAATGAGCAGTTCTTC.

The genes are TRBV19 and TRBJ1-1; D gene uncertain. V lost 10 bases and J 8 bases, leaving 14 bases between the germline ends. The CDR3 totals 11 residues. Germline CDR1 reads LNHDA; CDR2 reads SQIVND (reference sequence). The CDR3 region has the DNA TGTGCCATTAGCTACAGAGGGGAAGCTTTCTTT. This codes for CAISYRGEAFF.

The chain recombines TRBV9 with TRBJ2-7; 9 bases match TRBD2. V trimming: 2 bases; J trimming: 6 bases; junction bases outside the gene matches: 6. Germline lookup yields CDR1 SGDLS and CDR2 YYNGEE. The CDR3 consists of 14 residues. The DNA for the CDR3 is TGTGCCAGCAGCGTGGGGCTAGCGGGGAGCGAGCAGTACTTC. It codes for CASSVGLAGSEQYF.

The gene calls are TRBV10-2 and TRBJ1-1; 10 bases are a match to TRBD1. Germline V gene data show CDR1 as WSHSY and CDR2 as SAAADI. The ends lost 10 bases at V and 5 bases at J; junction bases unmatched: 10. The CDR3 consists of 14 residues. The CDR3 bases are TGCGCCACCCAACCGGGACAGGGGAAAACTGAAGCTTTCTTT. Translating gives CATQPGQGKTEAFF.

The V call is TRBV7-9, the J call TRBJ2-3, with D unclear. CDR1 is SEHNR, CDR2 FQNEAQ, per germline (reference sequence). The CDR3 has 16 residues. V was clipped by 4 bases and J by 0 bases, with 14 bases between them. The CDR3 nucleotides read TGTGCCAGCAGCTCCCCTGGCGGCGGCAGCACAGATACGCAGTATTTT. As protein: CASSSPGGGSTDTQYF.

The rearrangement links TRBV28 to TRBJ1-5, with D perhaps matching TRBD1 (5 bases). The V gene lost 8 bases and the J gene lost 0 bases, with 17 bases spanning the gap. Germline V gives CDR1 MDHEN, CDR2 SYDVKM. The CDR3 is 16 residues long. CDR3 nucleotide sequence: TGTGCCAGCTCGGCCGGGGGAAACCCTAGCAATCAGCCCCAGCATTTT. Residues: CASSAGGNPSNQPQHF.

The CDR3 protein is CASSYGGGGEQPQHF. The CDR3 DNA reads as TGTGCCAGCAGCTATGGGGGAGGGGGGGAACAGCCCCAGCATTTT. The chain recombines TRBV28 with TRBJ1-5; possibly TRBD1 for D (6 bases). Germline lookup yields CDR1 MDHEN and CDR2 SYDVKM. The CDR3 covers 15 residues. V was cut by 6 bases and J by 7 bases, with 19 bases left in between.

The chain uses TRBV10-3 and TRBJ1-1; TRBD1 aligns across 8 bases. The germline V gene encodes CDR1 ENHRY and CDR2 SYGVKD. The CDR3 runs to 12 residues. The V segment lost 0 bases and the J segment 12 bases; nucleotides outside the gene matches: 3. The CDR3 DNA reads as TGTGCCATCAGTGAGTCGGACAGGGCTACTTTCTTT. This encodes CAISESDRATFF.

The V gene is TRBV7-9, the J gene TRBJ2-3; TRBD1 agrees at 7 bases. The germline V gene has CDR1 SEHNR and CDR2 FQNEAQ (reference sequence). The length of the CDR3 is 15 residues. After removal of 3 bases from V and 4 bases from J, the junction contained 7 bases not matched to a gene. The CDR3, as DNA: TGTGCCAGCAGCTTCAGGGGGTCATCTGCAGATACGCAGTATTTT. Its translation: CASSFRGSSADTQYF.

Here the CDR3 reads CASSLTGDQPQHF. DNA of the CDR3: TGTGCCAGCAGCCTAACAGGGGACCAGCCCCAGCATTTT. The chain employs TRBV28 and TRBJ1-5, with 7 bases identical to TRBD1. From germline, CDR1 is MDHEN and CDR2 SYDVKM. The V gene end was trimmed by 6 bases and the J gene end by 7 bases; junction bases not matched to a gene: 6. This CDR3 comprises 13 residues.

This chain links TRBV7-9 with TRBJ2-1; a possible D gene is TRBD1 (6 bases). Between the trimmed V and J ends, which lost 5 bases and 5 bases, there was a span of 16 bases. The germline V gene has CDR1 SEHNR and CDR2 FQNEAQ (reference sequence). This CDR3 comprises 15 residues. CDR3 nucleotides: TGTGCCAGCAGCCTCCGACAGGTCCTAGACAATGAGCAGTTCTTC. It is translated as CASSLRQVLDNEQFF.

V and J are TRBV9 and TRBJ1-2; D is unclear. The germline CDR1 and CDR2 sequences are SGDLS and YYNGEE. The V and J ends lost 3 bases and 4 bases respectively, with 10 bases between them. The CDR3 length is 13 residues. This CDR3 is CASSDRGSYGYTF. The CDR3 DNA reads TGTGCCAGCAGCGACCGGGGTTCCTATGGCTACACCTTC.

This clone was seen a handful of times. This chain uses TRBV6-5 with TRBJ2-6, with no clear D. The CDR3 is 13 amino acids. Germline values: CDR1 MNHEY, CDR2 SVGAGI. The germline V and J ends were trimmed by 5 bases and 8 bases, with 10 bases remaining between them. The CDR3 sequence: CASSLPSTNVLTF. CDR3 nucleotide sequence: TGTGCCAGCAGTCTACCTAGTACCAACGTCCTGACTTTC.

This chain joins TRBV19 and TRBJ2-5; D is perhaps TRBD1 (6 bases). Germline V lookup: CDR1 LNHDA, CDR2 SQIVND (reference sequence). The CDR3 is 14 amino acids. V lost 4 bases and J lost 2, with 11 bases in between. CDR3 region: CASSTVQGQETQYF. DNA of the CDR3: TGTGCCAGTAGTACCGTACAGGGACAAGAGACCCAGTACTTC.

This clone appeared once. The chain carries TRBV7-2 and TRBJ2-7; 11 nucleotides agree with TRBD2. The germline gives CDR1 SGHTA, CDR2 FQGNSA. The CDR3 sequence is 16 residues long. The junction had 13 bases not matched to a gene; V was cut back by 5 bases and J by 7 bases. CDR3 nucleotide sequence: TGTGCCAGCAGCCAGGGGGGTCCTAGCGGGAGGTGGGAGCAGTACTTC. Amino acids: CASSQGGPSGRWEQYF.

J is TRBJ2-6 and V is TRBV9; 8 bases agree with TRBD1. J lost 0 bases, V lost 3 bases, and 11 bases had no gene match. This CDR3 region has 19 residues. Germline CDR1 and CDR2: SGDLS and YYNGEE. This chain's CDR3 is CASSAPPGQAVSGANVLTF. For the CDR3, the DNA is TGTGCCAGCAGCGCCCCGCCGGGACAGGCGGTCTCTGGGGCCAACGTCCTGACTTTC.

This clone was observed a handful of times. V is TRBV6-1 and J is TRBJ1-5; D ambiguous. The CDR3 spans 13 residues. Trimming cost V 3 bases and J 5 bases, with 8 bases left between them. Germline loops: CDR1 MNHNS, CDR2 SASEGT. In nucleotides, the CDR3 is TGTGCCAGCAGTGACAGTTTTGATCAGCCCCAGCATTTT. This encodes CASSDSFDQPQHF.

The chain recombines TRBV5-1 with TRBJ1-3; 7 bases line up with TRBD1. J was trimmed by 4 bases and V by 3 bases; bases with no gene match: 4. The length of the CDR3 is 14 residues. Germline V CDR1 and CDR2: SGHRS, YFSETQ. The CDR3 spells CASSSGTDGNTIYF. The DNA of the CDR3 is TGCGCCAGCAGCTCCGGGACAGACGGAAACACCATATATTTT.

This clone appeared a few times. The V call is TRBV11-2, the J call TRBJ1-2, with 9 bases aligning to TRBD1. V lost 2 bases, J lost 8 bases, and 6 bases stayed unmatched. Germline lookup yields CDR1 SGHAT and CDR2 FQNNGV. The CDR3 runs to 14 residues. The CDR3 loop is CASSLRTGEGGYTF. Here the CDR3 DNA reads TGTGCCAGCAGCTTACGGACAGGGGAAGGAGGCTACACCTTC.